Reported below is one T cell receptor beta chain. This record belongs to a study of T cell responses to AZD1222 COVID-19 vaccine. Produced via immunoSEQ multiplex PCR; TCRdb's table is partial and in-frame only. This table has about 79,000 clones, about 90% appearing once. Trimming took 2 bases from V and 5 from J, leaving 4 bases between them. The CDR3 has 12 residues. The source material was peripheral blood, sampled on day 0 of MenACWY control vaccination. The chain links TRBV12-3 or TRBV12-4 to TRBJ2-1; no reliable D call. The sequence was obtained from an adult in good health. This chain's CDR3 is CASSLSDNEQFF. CDR3 DNA: TGTGCCAGCAGTTTATCCGACAATGAGCAGTTCTTC.